This T cell receptor beta chain is drawn from a study of beta chain features in type 1 diabetes. One heparinised draw of blood, averaging around 120 mL, came from each donor. The isolated RNA, all of it, was reverse transcribed, so expressed TCRB transcripts were what got sequenced. Assay: immunoSEQ multiplex PCR; the TCRdb copy retains only in-frame clones and omits some. The data show some 150,000 clones, nearly 9.5% seen once. Germline CDR1 reads SEHNR; CDR2 reads FQNEAQ (reference sequence). There are 12 residues in the CDR3. V was shortened by 2 bases and J by 7 bases, with 5 bases between the two germline ends.

The sample comprised central memory CD4+ T cells from blood. V usage is TRBV7-9 and J usage is TRBJ1-4; D unclear. This receptor was identified in a man between 18 and 29 years old in good health. Written as DNA, the CDR3 is TGTGCCAGCAGCTTACGCGGTGAAAAACTGTTTTTT. This translates into CASSLRGEKLFF.